The T cell receptor (beta chain) described here comes from a study of T cells in Graves' hyperthyroidism and ophthalmopathy. Study-level findings and limits: Most thyroid-expanded clonotypes above 0.001 were also found in blood.

Clinical symptoms, serum thyroxine, TRAb, thyroid ultrasound and orbital computed tomography established diagnosis. Trimming shortened V by 7 bases and J by 5 bases, and 23 bases separated the two germline ends. Germline V gene sequence: CDR1 GTSNPN, CDR2 SVGIG (reference sequence). CDR3 length: 15 residues. TCR beta CDR3 regions were amplified from RNA transcripts. HTBI primers were used for first-round RT-PCR of the TCR CDR3. TCRdb reanalysed the multiplex PCR reads using MiXCR and keeps one entry per CDR3 protein. The sample lists approximately 400,000 distinct CDR3 sequences; 15% to 19% were seen once. This clonotype was seen ten or more times. Its target is unknown.

The rearrangement joins TRBV30 to TRBJ2-5; TRBD1 is a possible D gene (5 bases). The sequenced sample was blood. This clonotype originated in a young woman with Graves' hyperthyroidism. The CDR3 spells CASNPSAGRWETQYF. The CDR3 bases are TGTGCCTCCAATCCCTCGGCAGGGCGATGGGAGACCCAGTACTTC.